The subject of this entry is one TCR beta chain. Its antigen is as yet unknown. V shed 4 bases and J 4 bases; nucleotides not matched to a gene: 3. Germline V gene sequence: CDR1 SGHTA, CDR2 FQGNSA. CDR3 length: 15 residues. This record belongs to a study of shared clonotypes between healthy human individuals. Whole-study findings and limits: All-four-donor shared clonotypes had higher generation probabilities than non-shared clonotypes did. Rarefaction exposed incomplete sorted-subset sequencing despite large depth.

The table came from immunoSEQ multiplex PCR; TCRdb's copy has only in-frame clones and leaves some out. The sample has 2,500,000 or so clones, around 94% seen once. The sequence was obtained from a man in his late teens or twenties in good health. The sample consisted of naive CD4+ T cells sorted from blood. Subset in this sample: CD45RA+ positively selected. This chain links TRBV7-2 with TRBJ2-2, with 10 bases identical to TRBD1. CDR3 coding DNA: TGTGCCAGCAGCTCTCGGGACAGGGGCACCGGGGAGCTGTTTTTT. As protein: CASSSRDRGTGELFF.